The 10 T cell receptor beta chains below were found in one sample sequenced in a study of CD8+CD57+ T cells in acquired aplastic anemia. Investigators profiled TCR beta VDJ and CDR3 from genomic DNA template. TCRdb re-called the reads with MiXCR, one entry per CDR3 protein. The table includes about 270,000 distinct CDR3 sequences, roughly three fifths detected once. The sample comprised sorted CD4+, CD8+, or CD8+CD57+ T cells (not recorded which) from PBMCs. These receptor sequences come from a human donor with severe aplastic anemia or a healthy control (not recorded which).

This rearrangement joins TRBV6-5 to TRBJ1-6, with D perhaps matching TRBD1 (6 bases). This CDR3 comprises 14 residues. The V end was cut by 7 bases, the J end by 8 bases, with 15 bases between. Germline values: CDR1 MNHEY, CDR2 SVGAGI. In DNA form, the CDR3 reads TGTGCCAGCAAACAGGGAGTCGAGCATTCACCCCTCCACTTT. This encodes CASKQGVEHSPLHF.

The V and J genes are TRBV7-8 and TRBJ2-7; D is undetermined. The CDR3 length is 15 residues. From germline, CDR1 is SGHVS and CDR2 FQNEAQ. Between the trimmed V and J ends, which lost 3 bases and 6 bases, there was a span of 18 bases. This CDR3 is CASSLYDGSYGEQYF. As DNA, the CDR3 is TGTGCCAGCAGCTTGTACGACGGAAGCTACGGCGAGCAGTACTTC.

This clonotype has at least ten counts. The chain joins TRBV6-2 or TRBV6-3 to TRBJ1-1; 8 nucleotides line up with TRBD1. Germline loops: CDR1 MNHEY, CDR2 SVGEGT. CDR3 size: 13 residues. After removal of 6 bases from V and 5 bases from J, the junction contained 5 bases not matched to a gene. In DNA, the CDR3 is TGTGCCAGCAGCGACAGGGGACCAACTGAAGCTTTCTTT. Protein product: CASSDRGPTEAFF.

This clonotype was seen only a few times. The rearrangement links TRBV6-2 or TRBV6-3 to TRBJ1-1; TRBD1 matches 8 bases. Trimming took 8 bases from V and 1 from J; bases not matched to a gene: 12. Germline CDR1 MNHEY, CDR2 SVGEGT. The CDR3 runs 16 residues. The CDR3 spells CASGGRGLRGNTEAFF. The DNA for the CDR3 is TGTGCCAGCGGCGGCAGGGGGCTAAGGGGGAACACTGAAGCTTTCTTT.

The chain is built from TRBV7-2 and TRBJ1-1; maybe TRBD1 (5 bases). The V end was cut by 0 bases, the J end by 0 bases, with 8 bases between. CDR3 length: 15 residues. Germline CDR1 SGHTA, CDR2 FQGNSA. The CDR3 sequence: CASSLAGGLNTEAFF. The CDR3 DNA sequence: TGTGCCAGCAGCTTAGCGGGGGGTCTGAACACTGAAGCTTTCTTT.

This clonotype occurred many times. This chain links TRBV4-1 with TRBJ2-2; D might be TRBD1 (5 bases). This CDR3 region has 16 residues. The germline V gene encodes CDR1 MGHRA and CDR2 YSYEKL. V dropped 0 bases and J dropped 4 bases, with 12 bases sitting between them. CDR3 loop: CASSQDLGVPTGELFF. The CDR3 nucleotides are TGCGCCAGCAGCCAAGATTTAGGGGTTCCCACCGGGGAGCTGTTTTTT.

This chain links TRBV7-8 with TRBJ2-1, with 8 bases identical to TRBD2. The V gene's germline CDR1 is SGHVS and CDR2 FQNEAQ. The V and J ends lost 2 bases and 2 bases, in that order; junction bases with no gene match: 2. CDR3 length: 15 amino acids. The CDR3 coding sequence is TGTGCCAGCAGCTTAAGCGGGGGTACCTACAATGAGCAGTTCTTC. This translates into CASSLSGGTYNEQFF.

In its sample, this clonotype was seen many times. This sequence joins TRBV7-8 and TRBJ1-5; the D is unclear. With 7 bases removed from V and 4 bases from J, the gap between germline ends came to 17 bases. The CDR3 sequence is 15 residues long. The V gene's germline CDR1 is SGHVS and CDR2 FQNEAQ. CDR3 DNA sequence: TGTGCCAGCACCACCGGGGAGCTTACAAATCAGCCCCAGCATTTT. It translates to CASTTGELTNQPQHF.

This rearrangement joins TRBV20-1 to TRBJ2-7; weak D call: TRBD1 (5 bases). The V end was cut by 2 bases, the J end by 3 bases, with 17 bases between. Per the germline V gene, CDR1 is DFQATT and CDR2 is SNEGSKA (reference sequence). This CDR3 comprises 15 residues. DNA of the CDR3: TGCAGTGCTAGACGCCAGATGACAGCAGGCTACGAGCAGTACTTC. Residues: CSARRQMTAGYEQYF.

The chain links TRBV5-1 to TRBJ1-1; no clear D gene. Germline CDR1 and CDR2: SGHRS and YFSETQ. The CDR3 length is 11 residues. The V and J ends lost 4 bases and 9 bases respectively, with 10 bases between them. This CDR3 reads CASSQLGQAFF. CDR3 DNA: TGCGCCAGCAGCCAGCTAGGGCAAGCTTTCTTT.